This entry lists 2 T cell receptor beta chains sequenced from one sample in a study of beta chain features in type 1 diabetes. What these receptors recognize is not known. Sequenced material consisted of expressed TCRB transcripts (all of the isolated RNA was reverse transcribed). Measured with immunoSEQ multiplex PCR; TCRdb has only the in-frame clones, and not every one. The sample consists of 500,000 to 650,000 clones, roughly 12% of them appearing once. Study-level results: Shortening of TCRB CDR3s, moderate but significant, appeared in all four CD4+ subsets of Type 1 diabetes patients.

The sequencing input was naive CD4+ T cells from blood. All receptors derive from a man younger than 40 with type 1 diabetes.

This chain joins TRBV5-4 and TRBJ2-1; TRBD1 is a possible D gene (5 bases). V lost 4 bases and J lost 4, with 18 bases in between. Germline CDR1 SGHNT, CDR2 YYREEE (reference sequence). The CDR3 length is 16 residues. This CDR3 is CASSGETGSRYNEQFF. CDR3 DNA sequence: TGTGCCAGCAGCGGGGAAACAGGTAGTCGATACAATGAGCAGTTCTTC.

This clone was counted a few times. The chain carries TRBV6-5 and TRBJ1-2, with D maybe TRBD1 (6 bases). The V and J ends lost 0 bases and 4 bases respectively, with 15 bases between them. The CDR3 spans 16 residues. The germline V gene encodes CDR1 MNHEY and CDR2 SVGAGI. CDR3 nucleotide sequence: TGTGCCAGCAGTTACTCTCTAGGACAGAAAATCTATGGCTACACCTTC. This sequence encodes CASSYSLGQKIYGYTF.